This T cell receptor (beta chain) was found in a study of T cell repertoires in cytomegalovirus infection. Whole-study context: Signatures in public TCR beta sequences pointed to both CMV infection and matching HLA type.

The germline CDR1 and CDR2 sequences are MNHEY and SMNVEV (reference sequence). Trimming took off 3 bases at V and 6 bases at J, with 14 bases between the two ends. This CDR3 contains 14 residues. TCRdb fed the reads into MiXCR, producing one record per CDR3 protein. The sample contains 680,000 or so distinct CDR3 sequences, around 30% of which appear only once. For this clonotype: The target antigen is unknown.

Here the sequenced sample was cultured PBMCs, taken from culture after CMV antigen stimulation. The genes are TRBV27 and TRBJ2-5, with D unresolved. The origin of this receptor is a human donor in good health (CMV status not recorded). Some clones in this sample may be carry-over from other donors' samples. CDR3 DNA: TGTGCCAGCAGTTTGGCAAGTATACACAAGACCCAGTACTTC. Protein sequence: CASSLASIHKTQYF.